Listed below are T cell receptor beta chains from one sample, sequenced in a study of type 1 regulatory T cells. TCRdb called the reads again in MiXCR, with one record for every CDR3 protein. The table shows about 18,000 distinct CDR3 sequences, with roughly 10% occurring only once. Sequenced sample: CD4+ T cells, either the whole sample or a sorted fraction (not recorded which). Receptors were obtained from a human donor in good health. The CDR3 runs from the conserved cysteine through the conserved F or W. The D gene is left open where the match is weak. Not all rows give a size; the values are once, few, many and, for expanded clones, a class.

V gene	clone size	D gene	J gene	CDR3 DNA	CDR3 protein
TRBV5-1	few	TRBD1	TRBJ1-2	TGCGCCAGCAGCCTCGGGACAGCCTATGGCTACACCTTC	CASSLGTAYGYTF
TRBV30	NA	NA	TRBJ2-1	TGTGCCTGGAGTGTAGAGCGGGAGCAGTTCTTC	CAWSVEREQFF
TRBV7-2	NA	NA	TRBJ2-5	TGTGCCAGCAGCCCAAGGGACCAAGAGACCCAGTACTTC	CASSPRDQETQYF
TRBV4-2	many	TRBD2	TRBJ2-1	TGTGCCAGCAGCCAAGGGACTAGCGGTCTTAATGAGCAGTTCTTC	CASSQGTSGLNEQFF
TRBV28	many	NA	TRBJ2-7	TGTGCCAGCAGTCCAACAGCCCCCTCCTACGAGCAGTACTTC	CASSPTAPSYEQYF
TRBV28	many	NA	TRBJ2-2	TGTGCCAGCAGAAAAAGCGGAAACACCGGGGAGCTGTTTTTT	CASRKSGNTGELFF
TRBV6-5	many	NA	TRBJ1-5	TGTGCCAGCAGTTACACCTCGGGTTCGGATCAGCCCCAGCATTTT	CASSYTSGSDQPQHF
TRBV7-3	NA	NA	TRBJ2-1	TGTGCCAGCAGCGTGGGGACTCTGGATGAGCAGTTCTTC	CASSVGTLDEQFF
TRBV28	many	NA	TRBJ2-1	TGTGCCAGCAGGAAACGGGGAGGCCATGAGCAGTTCTTC	CASRKRGGHEQFF
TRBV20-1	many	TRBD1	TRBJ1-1	TGCAGTGCTGCTAGGACAGGGAACACTGAAGCTTTCTTT	CSAARTGNTEAFF